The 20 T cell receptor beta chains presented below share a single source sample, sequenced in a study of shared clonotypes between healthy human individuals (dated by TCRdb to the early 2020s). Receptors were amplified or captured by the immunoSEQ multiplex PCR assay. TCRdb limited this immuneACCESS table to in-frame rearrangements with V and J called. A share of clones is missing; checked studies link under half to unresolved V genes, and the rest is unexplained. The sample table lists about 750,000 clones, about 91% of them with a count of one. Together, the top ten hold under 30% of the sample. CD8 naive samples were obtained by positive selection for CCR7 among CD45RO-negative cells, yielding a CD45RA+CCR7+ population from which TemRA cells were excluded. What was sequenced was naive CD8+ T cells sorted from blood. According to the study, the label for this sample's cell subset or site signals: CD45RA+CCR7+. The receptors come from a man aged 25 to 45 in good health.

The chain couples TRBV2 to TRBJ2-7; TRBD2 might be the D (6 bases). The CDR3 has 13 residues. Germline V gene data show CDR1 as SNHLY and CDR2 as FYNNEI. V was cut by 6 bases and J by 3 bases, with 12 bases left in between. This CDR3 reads CASREAGSYEQYF. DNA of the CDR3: TGTGCCAGCAGGGAGGCCGGGAGCTACGAGCAGTACTTC.

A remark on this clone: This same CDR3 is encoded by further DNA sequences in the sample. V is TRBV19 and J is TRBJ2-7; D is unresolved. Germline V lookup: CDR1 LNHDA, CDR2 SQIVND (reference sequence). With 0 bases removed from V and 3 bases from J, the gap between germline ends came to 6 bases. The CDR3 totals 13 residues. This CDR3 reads CASSIDRGYEQYF. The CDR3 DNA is TGTGCCAGTAGTATAGATCGCGGCTACGAGCAGTACTTC.

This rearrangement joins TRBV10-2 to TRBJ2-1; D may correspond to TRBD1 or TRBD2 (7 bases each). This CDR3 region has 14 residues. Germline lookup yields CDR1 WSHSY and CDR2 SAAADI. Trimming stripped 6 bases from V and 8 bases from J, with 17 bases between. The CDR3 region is CASSGTAGSDEQFF. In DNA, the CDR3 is TGCGCCAGCAGCGGGACAGCGGGGAGTGATGAGCAGTTCTTC.

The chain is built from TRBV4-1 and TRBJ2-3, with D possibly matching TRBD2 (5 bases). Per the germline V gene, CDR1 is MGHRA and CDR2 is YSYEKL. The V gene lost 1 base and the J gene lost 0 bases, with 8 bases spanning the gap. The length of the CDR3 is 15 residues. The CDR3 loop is CASSQVAHSTDTQYF. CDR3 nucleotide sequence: TGCGCCAGCAGCCAAGTAGCGCATAGCACAGATACGCAGTATTTT.

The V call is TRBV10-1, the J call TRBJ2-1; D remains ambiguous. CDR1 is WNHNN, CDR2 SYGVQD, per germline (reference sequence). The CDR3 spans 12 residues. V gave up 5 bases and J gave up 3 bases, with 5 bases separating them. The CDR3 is CASSRGYNEQFF. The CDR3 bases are TGCGCCAGCAGTAGAGGCTACAATGAGCAGTTCTTC.

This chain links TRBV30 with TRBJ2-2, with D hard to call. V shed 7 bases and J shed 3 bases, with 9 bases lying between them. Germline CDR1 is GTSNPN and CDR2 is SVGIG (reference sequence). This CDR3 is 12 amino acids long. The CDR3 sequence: CAFNKDTGELFF. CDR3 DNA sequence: TGTGCCTTCAACAAGGACACCGGGGAGCTGTTTTTT.

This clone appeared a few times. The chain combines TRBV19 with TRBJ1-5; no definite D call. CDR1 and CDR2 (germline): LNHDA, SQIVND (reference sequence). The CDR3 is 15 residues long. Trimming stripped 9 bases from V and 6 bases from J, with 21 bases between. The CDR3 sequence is CASPPTLFAGQPQHF. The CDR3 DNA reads TGTGCCAGCCCACCTACGCTATTTGCGGGTCAGCCCCAGCATTTT.

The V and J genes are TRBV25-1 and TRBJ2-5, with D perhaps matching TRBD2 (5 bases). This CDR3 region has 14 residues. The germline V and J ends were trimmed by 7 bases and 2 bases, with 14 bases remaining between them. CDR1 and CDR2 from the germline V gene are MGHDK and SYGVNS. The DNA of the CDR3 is TGTGCCAGCAATCCCACCGGGATACAAGAGACCCAGTACTTC. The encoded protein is CASNPTGIQETQYF.

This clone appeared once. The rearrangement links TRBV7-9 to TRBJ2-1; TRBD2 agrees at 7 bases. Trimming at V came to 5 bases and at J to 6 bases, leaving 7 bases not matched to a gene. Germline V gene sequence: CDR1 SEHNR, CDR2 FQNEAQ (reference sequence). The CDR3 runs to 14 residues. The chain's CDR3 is CASSPSSGGNEQFF. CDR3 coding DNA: TGTGCCAGCAGCCCGTCTAGCGGTGGCAATGAGCAGTTCTTC.

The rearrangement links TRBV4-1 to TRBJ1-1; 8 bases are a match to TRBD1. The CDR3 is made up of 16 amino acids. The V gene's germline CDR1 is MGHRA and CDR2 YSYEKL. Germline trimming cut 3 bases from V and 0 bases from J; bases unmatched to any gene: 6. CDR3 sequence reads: CASSQADRVMNTEAFF. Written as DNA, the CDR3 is TGCGCCAGCAGCCAGGCGGACAGGGTTATGAACACTGAAGCTTTCTTT.

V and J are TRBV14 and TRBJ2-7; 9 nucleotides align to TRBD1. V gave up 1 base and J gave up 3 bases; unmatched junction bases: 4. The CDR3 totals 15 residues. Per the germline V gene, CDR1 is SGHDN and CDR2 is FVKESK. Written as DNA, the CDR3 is TGTGCCAGCAGCCAAGGGACAGGGGCGGTCTACGAGCAGTACTTC. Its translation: CASSQGTGAVYEQYF.

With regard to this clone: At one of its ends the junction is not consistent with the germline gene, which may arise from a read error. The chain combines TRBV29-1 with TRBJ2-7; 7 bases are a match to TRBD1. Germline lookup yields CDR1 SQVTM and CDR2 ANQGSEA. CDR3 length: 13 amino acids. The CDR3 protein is CSVEGTASYEQYF. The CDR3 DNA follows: TGCAGCGTAGAAGGGACAGCCTCCTACGAGCAGTACTTC.

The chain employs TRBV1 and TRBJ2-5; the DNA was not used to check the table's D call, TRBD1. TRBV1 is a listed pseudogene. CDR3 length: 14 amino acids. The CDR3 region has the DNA TGCACCAGCAGCCAAGACAGGGATGAAGAGACCCAGTACTTC. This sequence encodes CTSSQDRDEETQYF.

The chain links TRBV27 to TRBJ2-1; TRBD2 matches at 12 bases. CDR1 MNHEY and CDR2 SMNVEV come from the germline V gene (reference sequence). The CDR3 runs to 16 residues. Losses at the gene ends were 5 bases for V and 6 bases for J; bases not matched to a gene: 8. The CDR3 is CASSPQGLAGLNEQFF. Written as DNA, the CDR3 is TGTGCCAGCAGTCCCCAAGGACTAGCGGGACTCAATGAGCAGTTCTTC.

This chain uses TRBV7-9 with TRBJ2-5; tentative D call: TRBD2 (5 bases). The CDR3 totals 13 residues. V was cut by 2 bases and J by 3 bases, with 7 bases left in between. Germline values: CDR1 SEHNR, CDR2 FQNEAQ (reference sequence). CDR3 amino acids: CASSLTAEETQYF. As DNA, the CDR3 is TGTGCCAGCAGCTTAACAGCGGAAGAGACCCAGTACTTC.

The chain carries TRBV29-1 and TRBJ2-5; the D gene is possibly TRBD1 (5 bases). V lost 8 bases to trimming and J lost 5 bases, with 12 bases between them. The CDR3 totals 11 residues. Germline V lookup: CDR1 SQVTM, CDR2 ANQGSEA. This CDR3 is CSHRSLETQYF. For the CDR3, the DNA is TGCAGCCACAGGTCGCTCGAGACCCAGTACTTC.

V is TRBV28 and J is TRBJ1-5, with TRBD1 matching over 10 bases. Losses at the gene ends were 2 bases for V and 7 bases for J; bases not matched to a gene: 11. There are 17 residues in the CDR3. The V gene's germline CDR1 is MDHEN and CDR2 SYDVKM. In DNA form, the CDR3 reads TGTGCCAGCAGTTTAAGCCCGGACAGGGGGAGAGGCCAGCCCCAGCATTTT. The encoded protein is CASSLSPDRGRGQPQHF.

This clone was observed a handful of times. The CDR3 loop is CASSHTSGTSGANVLTF. The CDR3 bases are TGCGCCAGCAGCCACACTTCAGGGACCTCTGGGGCCAACGTCCTGACTTTC. The chain uses TRBV5-1 and TRBJ2-6; TRBD1 or TRBD2 may be the D gene (5 bases each). There are 17 residues in the CDR3. In germline, CDR1 is SGHRS, CDR2 YFSETQ. V lost 4 bases and J lost 0, with 14 bases in between.

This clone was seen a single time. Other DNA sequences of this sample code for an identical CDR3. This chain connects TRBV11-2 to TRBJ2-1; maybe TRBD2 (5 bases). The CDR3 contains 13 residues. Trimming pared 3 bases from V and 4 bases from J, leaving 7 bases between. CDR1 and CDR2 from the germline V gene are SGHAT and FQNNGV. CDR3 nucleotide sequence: TGTGCCAGCAGCTTCGGAGGATACAATGAGCAGTTCTTC. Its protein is CASSFGGYNEQFF.

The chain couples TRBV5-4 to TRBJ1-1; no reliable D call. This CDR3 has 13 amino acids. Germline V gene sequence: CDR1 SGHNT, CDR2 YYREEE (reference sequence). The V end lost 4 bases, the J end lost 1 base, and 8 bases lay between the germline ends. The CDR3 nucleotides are TGTGCCAGCAGCCCCCCGGAGAACACTGAAGCTTTCTTT. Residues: CASSPPENTEAFF.